This TCR beta chain was recorded in a study of T cell changes during pregnancy in multiple sclerosis (dated by TCRdb to the late 2010s). At the level of the whole study: In women with multiple sclerosis, the researchers looked at how the T cell repertoire shifted as pregnancy progressed.

This clone was seen a single time. This clone's antigen is unknown. No much larger clone exists at a distance of one base, and base qualities are not known. After removal of 2 bases from V and 2 bases from J, the junction retains 13 bases not matched to a gene. CDR1 is given as SGHDN and CDR2 as FVKESK, both from the germline V gene. Spanning cysteine to phenylalanine, the CDR3 consists of 19 amino acids. Left in the record is the CDR3 DNA by itself, 57 bases read in frame from the first base. Libraries were prepared through the immunoSEQ multiplex PCR assay. TCRdb took this table from immuneACCESS and kept in-frame rearrangements with V and J called. Such tables lack part of the clones; where checked against another copy, unresolved V genes explain under half of the gap, and the rest is unexplained. The sample yields roughly 32,000 clones; 70% to 90% were counted once. Roughly 3.5% of the sample comes from the top ten.

The sequence is built from TRBV14 and TRBJ1-5, with TRBD1 identical over 9 junction bases. Sequencing used CD8+ T cells from peripheral blood mononuclear cells, obtained in the third trimester of pregnancy. The clonotype originates from a female donor with multiple sclerosis, enrolled in a pregnancy study. The CDR3 amino acid sequence is: CASSQPYRIGTGRNQPQHF. The DNA reads TGTGCCAGCAGCCAACCTTACCGAATCGGGACAGGGCGCAATCAGCCCCAGCATTTT.